Shown below are 13 T cell receptor beta chains from a single sample sequenced in a study of blood T cell repertoires in COVID-19. TCRdb keeps only in-frame clones here, not all; method: immunoSEQ multiplex PCR. The sample lists 300,000 or so clones, 90% seen once, with 1.1% in the top ten. Sequencing was performed on PBMCs or T cells enriched from blood (not recorded which). These receptors all come from a woman in her twenties or thirties who had recovered from COVID-19.

This sequence joins TRBV5-8 and TRBJ2-7; TRBD2 is a possible D gene (6 bases). V lost 4 bases and J 2 bases, leaving 13 bases between the germline ends. This CDR3 region has 14 residues. Germline CDR1 reads SGHTS; CDR2 reads YDEGEE. The CDR3 DNA follows: TGTGCCAGCAGCACAGGTCCGGGAGCCTACGAGCAGTACTTC. Amino acid sequence: CASSTGPGAYEQYF.

The chain employs TRBV10-3 and TRBJ2-1; 13 bases map to TRBD2. The CDR3 covers 17 residues. The V segment lost 8 bases and the J segment 0 bases; nucleotides outside the gene matches: 7. CDR1 is ENHRY, CDR2 SYGVKD, per germline. The CDR3: CAISTSGRTSSYNEQFF. CDR3 nucleotide sequence: TGTGCCATCTCGACTAGCGGGAGGACGAGCTCCTACAATGAGCAGTTCTTC.

This chain connects TRBV30 to TRBJ2-1; D possibly corresponds to TRBD2 (5 bases). Germline loops: CDR1 GTSNPN, CDR2 SVGIG (reference sequence). V lost 2 bases, J lost 1 base, and 12 bases lay in between. This CDR3 contains 15 residues. Here the CDR3 DNA reads TGTGCCTGGAGTAAGGGTACTAGATCCTACAATGAGCAGTTCTTC. It is translated as CAWSKGTRSYNEQFF.

V gene TRBV11-2 combines with J gene TRBJ2-7; 10 bases map to TRBD1. This CDR3 spans 15 amino acids. Germline lookup yields CDR1 SGHAT and CDR2 FQNNGV. J was trimmed by 2 bases and V by 5 bases; bases with no gene match: 6. The CDR3 is CASSPGQGVPYEQYF. The CDR3 DNA reads TGTGCCAGCAGCCCCGGACAGGGGGTCCCCTACGAGCAGTACTTC.

This chain's CDR3 is CASSPPSLAGSSYNEQFF. CDR3 coding DNA: TGTGCCAGCAGCCCCCCGTCACTAGCGGGAAGCTCCTACAATGAGCAGTTCTTC. This sequence joins TRBV9 and TRBJ2-1, with 10 bases matching TRBD2. The germline gives CDR1 SGDLS, CDR2 YYNGEE. Trimming at V came to 4 bases and at J to 0 bases, leaving 10 bases not matched to a gene. This CDR3 is built from 18 residues.

The gene calls are TRBV21-1 and TRBJ1-5; the table names TRBD1, a call not compared with the DNA. TRBV21-1 is deemed a pseudogene. The CDR3 spans 18 residues. DNA for the CDR3: TGTGCCAGCAGCAAAGATTCCGGGACAGGGGTGAGCAATCAGCCCCAGCATTTT. This codes for CASSKDSGTGVSNQPQHF.

The rearrangement joins TRBV9 to TRBJ2-7; 9 nucleotides match TRBD2. The length of the CDR3 is 15 residues. Germline V lookup: CDR1 SGDLS, CDR2 YYNGEE. Trimming removed 0 bases from V and 3 bases from J; junction bases left unmatched: 4. The CDR3 protein is CASSVGGREGYEQYF. Here the CDR3 DNA reads TGTGCCAGCAGCGTAGGTGGGCGGGAGGGCTACGAGCAGTACTTC.

This chain joins TRBV7-9 and TRBJ2-1; possibly TRBD2 for D (6 bases). Germline loops: CDR1 SEHNR, CDR2 FQNEAQ (reference sequence). The CDR3 has 15 amino acids. V was shortened by 1 base and J by 6 bases, with 13 bases between the two germline ends. DNA for the CDR3: TGTGCCAGCAGCTTAGAACCGGGAGTGCGCAATGAGCAGTTCTTC. Its translation is CASSLEPGVRNEQFF.

This clone was recorded once. The V call is TRBV18, the J call TRBJ2-2; 9 bases line up with TRBD1. Trimming removed 2 bases from V and 0 bases from J; junction bases left unmatched: 1. The CDR3 is made up of 16 amino acids. Germline CDR1 is KGHSH and CDR2 is LQKENI. The CDR3 nucleotides read TGTGCCAGCTCACCAAGGGACAGGGCGAACACCGGGGAGCTGTTTTTT. This gives the protein CASSPRDRANTGELFF.

The V call is TRBV7-8, the J call TRBJ1-6, with a weak D call TRBD1 (6 bases). The CDR3 covers 15 residues. With 1 base removed from V and 7 bases from J, the gap between germline ends came to 11 bases. Germline CDR1 and CDR2: SGHVS and FQNEAQ. The CDR3 nucleotides are TGTGCCAGCAGCTTAGGAGGACAGTTCAATTCACCCCTCCACTTT. Residues: CASSLGGQFNSPLHF. Complete variable domain (other parts from reference TRBV7-8 and TRBJ1-6): GAGVSQSPRYKVAKRGQDVALRCDPISGHVSLFWYQQALGQGPEFLTYFQNEAQLDKSGLPSDRFFAERPEGSVSTLKIQRTQQEDSAVYLCASSLGGQFNSPLHFGNGTRLTVT.

The CDR3 sequence is CASRLKQGTEAFF. The CDR3 DNA reads as TGTGCCAGCAGGTTAAAACAGGGCACTGAAGCTTTCTTT. The chain carries TRBV3-1 (or the pseudogene TRBV3-2) and TRBJ1-1; tentatively, D is TRBD1 (6 bases). In germline, CDR1 is LGHDT, CDR2 YNNKEL (reference sequence). The CDR3 spans 13 residues. Trimming took 6 bases from V and 4 from J, leaving 12 bases between them.

J is TRBJ1-2 and V is TRBV18, with D possibly TRBD1 on 6 matching bases. This CDR3 has 14 amino acids. CDR1 is KGHSH and CDR2 is LQKENI in the germline V gene. Trimming left V 4 bases short and J 6 bases short, with 15 bases between. The CDR3 DNA follows: TGTGCCAGCTCACACAAGGACAGACAGAATGGCTACACCTTC. Encoded protein: CASSHKDRQNGYTF. Looking up the rest from reference TRBV18 and TRBJ1-2 gives the full variable domain: NAGVMQNPRHLVRRRGQEARLRCSPMKGHSHVYWYRQLPEEGLKFMVYLQKENIIDESGMPKERFSAEFPKEGPSILRIQQVVRGDSAAYFCASSHKDRQNGYTFGSGTRLTVV.

V gene TRBV18 combines with J gene TRBJ2-5; D is ambiguous. The V gene lost 6 bases and the J gene lost 1 base, with 15 bases spanning the gap. The length of the CDR3 is 15 residues. Per germline, CDR1 KGHSH and CDR2 LQKENI. CDR3 in amino acids: CASSRISSLQETQYF. DNA of the CDR3: TGTGCCAGCTCGCGAATTTCCTCACTCCAAGAGACCCAGTACTTC.